Presented here are 2 T cell receptor beta chains from one specimen sequenced in a study of T cell changes during pregnancy in multiple sclerosis. Repertoires were generated with immunoSEQ multiplex PCR, while TCRdb's copy carries only in-frame clones and drops some. This sample has nearly 40,000 clones, with around nine tenths found just once. The input for sequencing was CD4+ T cells from peripheral blood mononuclear cells, taken before pregnancy. These receptors originate from a female donor with multiple sclerosis, enrolled in a pregnancy study.

The CDR3 spells CASSLTRGAGYEQYF. For the CDR3, the DNA is TGTGCCAGCAGTTTAACCCGGGGGGCAGGATACGAGCAGTACTTC. The chain employs TRBV28 and TRBJ2-7; D is possibly TRBD2 (7 bases). CDR3 length: 15 amino acids. Germline V gives CDR1 MDHEN, CDR2 SYDVKM. The V end lost 2 bases, the J end lost 4 bases, and 15 bases lay between the germline ends.

The rearrangement links TRBV7-9 to TRBJ2-3; 9 bases align to TRBD2. The J segment lost 5 bases and the V segment lost 2 bases, leaving 5 bases of the junction unmatched. The CDR3 runs to 15 residues. CDR1 is SEHNR, CDR2 FQNEAQ, per germline (reference sequence). The CDR3 nucleotides are TGTGCCAGCAGCTTATTAGCGGGAGTTAAAGATACGCAGTATTTT. Its protein is CASSLLAGVKDTQYF. Supplemented by reference TRBV7-9 and TRBJ2-3, the full variable domain reads DTGVSQNPRHKITKRGQNVTFRCDPISEHNRLYWYRQTLGQGPEFLTYFQNEAQLEKSRLLSDRFSAERPKGSFSTLEIQRTEQGDSAMYLCASSLLAGVKDTQYFGPGTRLTVL.